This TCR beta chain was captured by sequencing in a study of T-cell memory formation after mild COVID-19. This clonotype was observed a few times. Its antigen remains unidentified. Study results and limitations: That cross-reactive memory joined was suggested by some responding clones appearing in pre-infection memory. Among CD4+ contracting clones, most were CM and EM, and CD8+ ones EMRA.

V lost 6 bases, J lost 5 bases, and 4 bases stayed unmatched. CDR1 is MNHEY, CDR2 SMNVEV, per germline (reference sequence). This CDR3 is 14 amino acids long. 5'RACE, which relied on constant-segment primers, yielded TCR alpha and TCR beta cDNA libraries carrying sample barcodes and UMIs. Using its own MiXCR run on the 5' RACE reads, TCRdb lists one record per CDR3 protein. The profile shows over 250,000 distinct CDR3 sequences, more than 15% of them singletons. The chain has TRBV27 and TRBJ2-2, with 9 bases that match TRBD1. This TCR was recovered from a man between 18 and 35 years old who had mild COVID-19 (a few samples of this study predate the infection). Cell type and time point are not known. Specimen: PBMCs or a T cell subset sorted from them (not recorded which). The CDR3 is CASRAGTGTGELFF. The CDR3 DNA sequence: TGTGCCAGCAGGGCCGGGACAGGGACCGGGGAGCTGTTTTTT.